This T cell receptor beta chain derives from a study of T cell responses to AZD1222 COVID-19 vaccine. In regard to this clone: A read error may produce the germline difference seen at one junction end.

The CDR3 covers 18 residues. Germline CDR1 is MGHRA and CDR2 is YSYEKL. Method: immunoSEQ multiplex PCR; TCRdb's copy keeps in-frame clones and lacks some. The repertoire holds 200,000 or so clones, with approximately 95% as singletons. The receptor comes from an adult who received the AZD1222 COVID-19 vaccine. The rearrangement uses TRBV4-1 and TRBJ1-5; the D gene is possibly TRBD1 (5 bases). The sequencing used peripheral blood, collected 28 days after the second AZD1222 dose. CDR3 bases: TGCCCCAGCAGCCAACTCCCTCCGGGGCCGGGAGGCAATCAGCCCCAGCATTTT. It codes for CPSSQLPPGPGGNQPQHF.